This is a list of T cell receptor beta chains from one sample in a study of cytomegalovirus exposure and HLA in healthy donors. Sequenced by immunoSEQ multiplex PCR; TCRdb stores in-frame clones only, minus some. The sample shows fewer than 150,000 clones, more than 75% of them seen only once. Material for sequencing was PBMCs. The receptors come from a male donor in good health and CMV-seronegative. CDR3s include the opening cysteine and the closing phenylalanine or tryptophan.

j_gene | v_gene | CDR3aa
TRBJ2-2 | TRBV7-9 | CASSTGTADRELFF
TRBJ2-3 | TRBV9 | CASSVGGRSTDTQYF
TRBJ2-2 | TRBV2 | CASQGTNTGELFF
TRBJ2-1 | TRBV5-1 | CASSSTSRNEQFF
TRBJ1-2 | TRBV5-6 | CASSLESRATGPGFYGYTF
TRBJ1-3 | TRBV30 | CAWSVGTGSTDTIYF
TRBJ2-1 | TRBV4-2 | CASSKRTGRTYNEQFF
TRBJ1-5 | TRBV7-6 | CASSLREGQPQHF
TRBJ2-7 | TRBV30 | CAWRDRGLYEQYF
- | TRBV4-2 | CASSQGPYSYEQYF
TRBJ1-1 | TRBV10-1 | CASSETPATEAFF
TRBJ1-3 | TRBV11-2 | CASSSRQGRNTIYF
TRBJ1-5 | TRBV30 | CAWSEVDAGNQPQHF
TRBJ2-3 | TRBV7-6 | CASSPWTSGGTDTQYF
TRBJ2-3 | TRBV10-1 | CASSERGRGTDTQYF
TRBJ2-7 | TRBV20-1 | CSATPDEQYF
TRBJ1-1 | TRBV9 | CASSVGTANTEAFF
TRBJ1-1 | TRBV19 | CASSQGANTEAFF
TRBJ2-3 | TRBV6-1 | CASCKISGGEDTQYF
TRBJ2-2 | TRBV11-2 | CASSLMGQGYPGELFF
TRBJ1-4 | TRBV7-2 | CASSLTATNEKLFF